This T cell receptor (beta chain) is from a study of OX40 agonist ivuxolimab in advanced cancers. For the wider study: Ivuxolimab, which targeted the costimulatory receptor OX40 (CD134), was an agonistic, fully human IgG2 monoclonal antibody. Intravenous ivuxolimab was administered to patients every 2 weeks at six dose levels: 0.01, 0.1, 0.3, 1.5, 3 and 10 mg/kg. Of the approximately 53 patients in dose escalation, some 20 had hepatocellular carcinoma, around 15 had melanoma, 9 had renal cell carcinoma and 9 had head and neck cancer. In the dose-escalation cohort, around 80% of patients were male, and the mean age was 60 years with a range of roughly 20 to 80. Prior anti-PD-1, anti-PD-L1 or anti-CTLA-4 therapy was permitted, and approximately 39% of dose-escalation patients had received checkpoint inhibitors. Partial responses were achieved by three dose-escalation patients, of whom one had hepatocellular carcinoma and two had cutaneous melanoma. Peripheral TCRbeta sequencing was intended to test whether TCR sequence diversity was altered and clonal T-cell expansion was caused by ivuxolimab. The paper reports the monotherapy dose-escalation portion (N of about 51 patients) of the phase I ivuxolimab trial.

The trial excluded patients who had a history of autoimmune disease or who were on systemic immunosuppression. Peripheral blood for TCR sequencing was drawn from every dose cohort at baseline, at cycle 4 day 1 and at cycle 7 day 1. Samples were obtained from an open-label, multicenter, first-in-human phase I dose-escalation trial of ivuxolimab. Adults with locally advanced or metastatic head and neck squamous cell, hepatocellular, melanoma or renal cell carcinoma were enrolled in the trial. Before TCR sequencing, CD4+ and CD8+ T cells were separately sorted from peripheral blood. Looking up the germline V gene (reference sequence) yields CDR1 SGHNT and CDR2 YYREEE. The CDR3 contains 16 residues, cysteine and phenylalanine counted. The entry retains the CDR3 DNA only, 48 bases that are in frame from base 1. Cut back by 4 bases and 4 bases, the V and J ends lie 20 bases apart. On this clone itself: Its antigen is still unknown. Per-nucleotide qualities are absent, and no much larger clonotype sits a single base away.

The full study reports these points: At doses from 0.1 to 3.0 mg/kg, clonal expansion was seen in both CD4+ and CD8+ blood T cells between baseline and week 6. The antigen specificity of the peripheral T cells that underwent clonal expansion was not determined. Low levels of normalized T-cell clonal expansion were also shown by some nonresponding patients. In the 0.1-3.0 mg/kg groups, partial responders were among the patients with the lowest normalized peripheral clonal expansion, particularly in CD8+ T cells. After ivuxolimab, expanded clones were on average more numerous among CD8+ T cells than among CD4+ T cells.

Genomic DNA was extracted from sorted cells for sequencing of the TCRbeta CDR3 region. The immunoSEQ Assay was used for sequencing of TCRbeta CDR3 regions. The clones in this table, taken by TCRdb from immuneACCESS, are in-frame only. Not every clone is retained; where verified, under half of the shortfall comes from an unresolved V gene, and the cause of the rest is unknown. This sample lists tens of thousands of clones; 65% to 85% were detected once. The top ten hold roughly 4.2% of the sample. Sequenced here: CD4+ or CD8+ T cells sorted from blood, sampled in a trial of the OX40 agonist ivuxolimab. The sequence was collected from an adult with an advanced solid tumor such as melanoma, head and neck, liver or kidney cancer. In this chain, TRBV5-4 is recombined with TRBJ2-5; the D gene could be either TRBD1 or TRBD2, each agreeing at 5 bases. The nucleotide sequence is TGTGCCAGCAGCCCCGAGGGGCAGGGAAAACGAGAGACCCAGTACTTC. Translation gives CASSPEGQGKRETQYF.